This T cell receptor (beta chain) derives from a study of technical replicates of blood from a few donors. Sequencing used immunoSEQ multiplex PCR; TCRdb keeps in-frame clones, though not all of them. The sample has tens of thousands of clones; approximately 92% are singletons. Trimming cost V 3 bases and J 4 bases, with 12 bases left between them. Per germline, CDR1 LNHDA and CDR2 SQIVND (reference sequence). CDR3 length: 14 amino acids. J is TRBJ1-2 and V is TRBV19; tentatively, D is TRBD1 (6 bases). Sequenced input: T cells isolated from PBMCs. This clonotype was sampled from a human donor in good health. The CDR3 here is CASSMGAAGYGYTF. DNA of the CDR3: TGTGCCAGTAGTATGGGGGCCGCGGGCTATGGCTACACCTTC. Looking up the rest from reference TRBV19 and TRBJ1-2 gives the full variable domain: DGGITQSPKYLFRKEGQNVTLSCEQNLNHDAMYWYRQDPGQGLRLIYYSQIVNDFQKGDIAEGYSVSREKKESFPLTVTSAQKNPTAFYLCASSMGAAGYGYTFGSGTRLTVV.